Sequencing of this T cell receptor beta chain was carried out in a study of CD8 T cells in Susac syndrome (dated by TCRdb to the late 2010s). At the level of the whole study: Of the Susac syndrome patients who were sequenced, fewer than 10 were in clinical remission while about six had clinically active disease. Susac syndrome patients were therapy-naive, on corticosteroids (some also receiving IVIg), or on IVIg alone at blood withdrawal. The study used repertoire sequencing to test whether antigen drove CD8+ T cell activation and differentiation in Susac syndrome. CD8+ T cell repertoire clonality was compared between about a dozen healthy donors, about 14 Susac syndrome patients and around 15 multiple sclerosis patients. The paper's findings and limits, for the study overall: The number of individuals in the TCR sequencing and HLA analysis was recognized as being relatively small. Susac syndrome CD8+ repertoires showed clonal expansion, highest in CD8+ TEMRA cells and greater in clinically active than remitting patients. Looking at Susac-specific public clones, the researchers identified about 15 in the total CD8+ repertoire and five in the CD8+ TEMRA repertoire.

As concerns this clonotype: Its antigen has not been determined. Base qualities were left out, and no much larger clone turns up one base away.

The germline V gene (reference sequence) supplies CDR1 MNHEY and CDR2 SMNVEV. V and J are trimmed by 5 bases and 3 bases, and the gene matches miss 10 bases of the junction. CDR3 length: 15 amino acids, cysteine to phenylalanine. Solely the CDR3 DNA is kept, with 45 bases framed from the first base. Peripheral blood CD8+ and CD4+ T cells from healthy donors, Susac syndrome patients and multiple sclerosis patients were profiled using high-throughput TCR beta sequencing. The Susac syndrome patients fulfilled recently defined diagnostic criteria for either definite or probable disease. CD8+ TEMRA cells were enriched by FACS, while bulk CD8+ and CD4+ T cells were purified by magnetic negative isolation. Blood was drawn into EDTA tubes, processed within 24 hours, and PBMCs were isolated by density gradient centrifugation. PBMCs intended for TCR sequencing were cryopreserved in liquid nitrogen and were subsequently thawed in a 37 degrees C water bath. Purity of sorted or isolated CD4+, CD8+ and CD8+ TEMRA cells was at least 90%.

RNA was extracted using the RNeasy kit, and roughly 0.5 to 1 microgram was reverse transcribed with random hexamers. The immunoSEQ multiplex PCR assay, covering 54 Vbeta and 13 Jbeta segments, was used to amplify TCR beta CDR3 regions. PCR amplification bias was corrected using a synthetic template baseline for primer optimization and computational correction. Processing in the source paper ran as follows. Reads were annotated to V, D and J genes per IMGT and analyzed with immunoSEQ Analyzer, keeping only productive sequences. Clonality was computed as one minus Shannon entropy normalized by log2 of the number of productive unique sequences. Public and private clones were assessed among the 100 most prevalent clones of each patient and control. A clone was defined as Susac-specific if it was absent from the healthy and MS cohorts, from some 1,100 published viral clones and from other ImmuneACCESS disease sequences. In-frame beta chains were kept once TCRdb had trimmed the public reads at Q25 with fastp and called clones with MiXCR. Rows matching on CDR3 protein sequence are summarized as one entry with the most common DNA and genes. For this entry, the V and J calls and clone size follow TCRdb and not the study's own pipeline. The sample records 75,000 to 95,000 distinct CDR3 sequences, roughly 96% of which are singletons. The top ten constitute more than 0.55% of the sample.

This sequence uses TRBV27 and TRBJ2-7; 7 bases in between match TRBD1. The TCR was taken from a human donor with Susac syndrome. Sample: CD8+ T cells from PBMCs. Here is the DNA: TGTGCCAGCAGTCCACAGGGGACGGCTTTCTACGAGCAGTACTTC. It specifies CASSPQGTAFYEQYF.